These 5 T cell receptor beta chains were all obtained from the same sample, sequenced in a study of OX40 agonist ivuxolimab in advanced cancers. TCRdb's table, derived via immunoSEQ multiplex PCR, lists solely in-frame clones and lacks some. Of tens of thousands of clones detected, more than 85% appear once; the ten largest clones hold more than 20%. Source: CD4+ or CD8+ T cells sorted from blood, taken in a trial of the OX40 agonist ivuxolimab. These receptors all come from an adult with an advanced solid tumor such as melanoma, head and neck, liver or kidney cancer.

The rearrangement uses TRBV19 and TRBJ2-1, with D unclear. Per germline, CDR1 LNHDA and CDR2 SQIVND (reference sequence). V was clipped by 3 bases and J by 2 bases, with 20 bases between them. The CDR3 is made up of 18 amino acids. This CDR3 reads CASSIRISVRDAYNEQFF. In nucleotides, the CDR3 is TGTGCCAGTAGTATCCGGATTTCAGTCCGAGACGCCTACAATGAGCAGTTCTTC. Based on the CDR3 plus reference TRBV19 and TRBJ2-1, the full variable domain is DGGITQSPKYLFRKEGQNVTLSCEQNLNHDAMYWYRQDPGQGLRLIYYSQIVNDFQKGDIAEGYSVSREKKESFPLTVTSAQKNPTAFYLCASSIRISVRDAYNEQFFGPGTRLTVL.

The chain joins TRBV5-1 to TRBJ2-7, with TRBD2 identical over 10 bases. Trimming at V came to 3 bases and at J to 3 bases, leaving 6 bases not matched to a gene. The CDR3 has 15 residues. Germline CDR1 and CDR2: SGHRS and YFSETQ. CDR3 sequence reads: CASSSSGGYLYEQYF. The CDR3 DNA sequence: TGCGCCAGCAGCTCTAGCGGGGGATATCTCTACGAGCAGTACTTC.

In the case of this clone: One end of the junction does not line up with germline, which may come from a read error. This rearrangement joins TRBV7-9 to TRBJ1-5, with unresolved D. Germline V lookup: CDR1 SEHNR, CDR2 FQNEAQ (reference sequence). The CDR3 totals 14 residues. This CDR3 reads CASSQVGVGQPQHF. For the CDR3, the DNA is TGCGCCAGCAGCCAAGTCGGGGTGGGGCAGCCCCAGCATTTT.

The chain is built from TRBV2 and TRBJ2-7; 9 bases map to TRBD1. Trimming at V came to 8 bases and at J to 1 base, leaving 3 bases not matched to a gene. The CDR3 contains 13 residues. The germline gives CDR1 SNHLY, CDR2 FYNNEI. The CDR3 sequence: CASQDRGSYEQYF. The DNA for the CDR3 is TGTGCCAGCCAGGACAGGGGATCCTACGAGCAGTACTTC.

The rearrangement joins TRBV15 to TRBJ2-2; D is undetermined. Germline CDR1 and CDR2: LNHNV and YYDKDF (reference sequence). With 5 bases removed from V and 8 bases from J, the gap between germline ends came to 6 bases. CDR3 size: 11 residues. Here the CDR3 reads CATSETGELFF. The CDR3 nucleotides read TGTGCCACCAGCGAGACGGGGGAGCTGTTTTTT.